This T cell receptor (beta chain) came from a study of cytomegalovirus exposure and HLA in healthy donors. Study-wide results and caveats: In a later analysis, HLA-associated beta chains showed higher expansion and lower generation probabilities than comparable chains.

PCR involved 60 Vbeta and 13 Jbeta primers. TCRdb's copy holds only in-frame clones and misses some; the assay was immunoSEQ multiplex PCR. This table holds 150,000 to 200,000 clones, just over 70% found once. This clone was observed a few times. The target antigen is unknown. With 2 bases removed from V and 0 bases from J, the gap between germline ends came to 23 bases. This CDR3 contains 20 residues. The germline gives CDR1 SGHRS, CDR2 YFSETQ. Input material: PBMCs. This TCR derives from a human donor in good health. V is TRBV5-1 and J is TRBJ2-2; the D gene is possibly TRBD1 (6 bases). CDR3 bases: TGCGCCAGCAGCTTACGGACAGTAACTTTATTAACCGCGAACACCGGGGAGCTGTTTTTT. As protein: CASSLRTVTLLTANTGELFF.